This T cell receptor beta chain was found in a study of identical twins. TCRdb re-derived calls from the 5' RACE reads in MiXCR, one entry per CDR3 protein. The table has 550,000 to 800,000 distinct CDR3 sequences, roughly 7.1% seen once. This clonotype turned up a few times. Antigen specificity is unknown. The V and J ends lost 6 bases and 4 bases respectively, with 21 bases between them. The germline V gene has CDR1 MNHNS and CDR2 SASEGT. This CDR3 region has 16 residues. Study-level results: Excess twin sharing in beta out-of-frame sequences was weaker.

The same specimen was also included in a second study, on yellow fever vaccine responses in identical twins.

Sequenced: PBMCs. The J gene is TRBJ1-1, the V gene TRBV6-1; tentatively, D is TRBD1 (5 bases). This clonotype originated in a woman aged 18 to 35 in good health. The CDR3 DNA reads TGTGCCAGCAGCCATAGCTCCAGATTCACAGGCACTGAAGCTTTCTTT. Encoded protein: CASSHSSRFTGTEAFF.